The TCR beta chain under discussion was sequenced for a study of Ad26.COV2.S vaccination and SARS-CoV-2 variants. Study-level points and caveats: Placebo recipients trailed vaccine recipients in spike-specific TCR breadth. In vaccinated individuals, spike-specific CD8+ and CD4+ T cell responses reportedly displayed substantial breadth.

Treatment given: about 20 received Ad26.COV2.S at low or high dose, single or two shots; about five received placebo; per-sample allocation not given. Sampling took place 63 days after the first vaccine or placebo injection. Recruitment in Boston yielded a donor of adult age, 18-55 years. An Ad26 vector that expressed Wuhan-strain SARS-CoV-2 spike constituted the vaccine. As regards this clone: The antigen is not known.

The CDR3 extends over 16 amino acids. The germline CDR1 and CDR2 sequences are MNHNS and SASEGT. The V end was cut by 2 bases, the J end by 6 bases, with 17 bases between. Here immunoSEQ multiplex PCR was the method, and the copy in TCRdb shows in-frame clones only, minus some. The sample consists of fewer than 300,000 clones, approximately 89% of them appearing once. The chain couples TRBV6-1 to TRBJ1-5; D unresolved. The TCR sequence derives from a person aged 18-60 years who received the Ad26.COV2.S COVID-19 vaccine or a placebo. The sample here was peripheral blood, taken in a trial of Ad26.COV2.S vaccine versus placebo. CDR3 in amino acids: CASSEWAYGSSQPQHF. For the CDR3, the DNA is TGTGCCAGCAGTGAATGGGCTTACGGCTCATCTCAGCCCCAGCATTTT.